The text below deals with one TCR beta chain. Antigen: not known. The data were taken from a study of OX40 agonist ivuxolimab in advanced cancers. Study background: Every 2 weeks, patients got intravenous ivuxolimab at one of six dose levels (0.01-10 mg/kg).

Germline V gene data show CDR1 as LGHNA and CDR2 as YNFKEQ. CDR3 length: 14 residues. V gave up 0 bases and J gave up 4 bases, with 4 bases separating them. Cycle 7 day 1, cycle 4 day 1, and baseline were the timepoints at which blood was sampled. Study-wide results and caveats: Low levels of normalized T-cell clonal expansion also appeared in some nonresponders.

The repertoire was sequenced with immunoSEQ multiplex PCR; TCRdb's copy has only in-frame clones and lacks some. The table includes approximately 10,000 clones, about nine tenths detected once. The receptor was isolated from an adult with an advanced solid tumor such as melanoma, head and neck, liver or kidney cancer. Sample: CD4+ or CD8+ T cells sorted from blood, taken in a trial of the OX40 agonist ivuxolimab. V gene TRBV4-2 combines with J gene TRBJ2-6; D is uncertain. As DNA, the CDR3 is TGTGCCAGCAGCCAAGACGCCGGGGCCAACGTCCTGACTTTC. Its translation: CASSQDAGANVLTF.